The clone carrying this T cell receptor beta chain occurred a few times. Its antigen is currently unknown. These data are taken from a study of regulatory T cells in long-lasting Graves disease. The CDR3 is 15 residues long. Trimming took 1 base from V and 7 from J, leaving 14 bases between them. The germline V gene encodes CDR1 KGHSH and CDR2 LQKENI. Study conclusions and caveats: Newly diagnosed Graves' patients exceeded persistent ones in TCR diversity.

Stated time point: newly diagnosed GD, antithyroid drugs for less than 3 months. Scientists built the TCR library using RNA that was extracted from PBMCs. Arm-PCR of CDR3 regions and iRepertoire HTBI primers were the basis on which TCR beta libraries were built. In TCRdb, the multiplex PCR reads were re-called with MiXCR into one record per CDR3 protein. The sample includes over 500,000 distinct CDR3 sequences, roughly 15% of them seen just once. These data were also reused for a study on T cells in Graves' hyperthyroidism and ophthalmopathy. That study reports: Lactation, pregnancy, other autoimmune disease or uncontrolled infection led to exclusion of patients. The HTBI primer set was used in a first-round RT-PCR of the TCR CDR3.

The clonotype comes from a man younger than 35 with Graves disease. Sequencing used peripheral blood mononuclear cells (PBMCs), obtained at new diagnosis, from a patient treated with antithyroid drugs. The rearrangement links TRBV18 to TRBJ2-1, with D possibly being TRBD1 (6 bases). CDR3 bases: TGTGCCAGCTCACCACTTCCAGGGGTTTGGAATGAGCAGTTCTTC. It translates to CASSPLPGVWNEQFF.